This T cell receptor beta chain was profiled in a study of T-cell reconstitution after alpha-beta-depleted transplantation in children. Germline V gene lookup returns CDR1 KGHSH and CDR2 LQKENI. V was shortened by 4 bases and J by 6 bases, with 22 bases between the two germline ends. This CDR3 contains 17 residues. Preparation of the TCRbeta library was carried out with unique molecular identifiers. TCRdb itself ran the PCR reads through MiXCR, one entry per CDR3 protein. Here the sample spans 450,000 to 600,000 distinct CDR3 sequences, 8% to 11% being singletons. This TCR was recovered from a child younger than 10 with inherited bone marrow failure, due to receive a stem cell transplant. The sequenced sample was PBMCs, obtained before TCRalphabeta/CD19-depleted stem cell transplant. The V gene is TRBV18, the J gene TRBJ2-1, with D possibly called TRBD1 or TRBD2 (9 bases each). The DNA for the CDR3 is TGTGCCAGCTCACTAGGACAGGGGACTAGCCTGAGCAATGAGCAGTTCTTC. This gives the protein CASSLGQGTSLSNEQFF.